The clone carrying this TCR beta chain was counted a few times. Its antigen is unknown. The sample comes from a study of T cell repertoires in cytomegalovirus infection. Turning to the study itself: It can be stated that public TCR beta signatures indicated CMV infection as well as a matching HLA type.

One entry per CDR3 protein, called by TCRdb with MiXCR from the reads. The sample records some 800,000 distinct CDR3 sequences, less than 35% being singletons. J gave up 4 bases and V 8 bases, and 11 bases lay outside the gene matches. The CDR3 consists of 16 residues. The germline gives CDR1 MNHEY, CDR2 SMNVEV (reference sequence). The material sequenced was cultured CD8+ T cells from PBMCs, taken from culture after CMV antigen stimulation. The chain is built from TRBV27 and TRBJ2-3; 11 bases fit TRBD2. The origin of this receptor is a human donor in good health (CMV status not recorded). Some clones in this sample may be carry-over from other donors' samples. The CDR3 bases are TGTGCCAGCCTAGCGGGGGGCCCCAGGAGGGCAGATACGCAGTATTTT. Protein sequence: CASLAGGPRRADTQYF.